This T cell receptor beta chain is drawn from a study of cytomegalovirus exposure and HLA in healthy donors. Whole-study context: The Caucasian-associated ancestry cluster contained approximately 81% of the roughly 400 genotyped donors. Findings and limits, study-wide: Some V segments, TRBV6-2 and TRBV6-3 among them, were indistinguishable and were therefore excluded. In vitro data verified a few CMV-associated chains as specific for CMV antigens. Accurate HLA-A and HLA-B prediction from TCR beta sequences was reported for most subjects.

CDR1 and CDR2 (germline): MGHRA, YSYEKL. V was pared by 0 bases and J by 2 bases, with 11 bases between. The CDR3 is 15 amino acids. On this clone itself: The antigen remains undetermined.

The PCR contained 60 Vbeta and 13 Jbeta primers. Some clones are missing from TCRdb's copy, which holds only in-frame ones; the method was immunoSEQ multiplex PCR. The sample holds about 110,000 clones, 65% to 85% seen once. Sequencing was carried out using PBMCs. This clonotype was obtained from a male donor in good health and CMV-seropositive. The rearrangement uses TRBV4-1 and TRBJ2-7; perhaps TRBD1 as D (5 bases). Written as DNA, the CDR3 is TGCGCCAGCAGCCAAGAGGCAGGGTTACCCTACGAGCAGTACTTC. Amino acid sequence: CASSQEAGLPYEQYF.